A selection of T cell receptor beta chains follows, all from one sample in a study of blood T cell repertoires in COVID-19. Libraries were prepared by immunoSEQ multiplex PCR; TCRdb keeps only in-frame clonotypes and omits some of them. The data hold roughly 180,000 clones, with roughly 79% observed a single time. Sequenced sample: peripheral blood. The receptors stem from a woman aged 35 to 49 with COVID-19, enrolled during active disease. The CDR3 runs from the conserved cysteine through the conserved F or W. A D gene is named only where the DNA matches it firmly. Clone size appears in some rows only: once, few, many, or a class for an expanded clone.

CDR3 length	D gene	clone size	V gene	J gene	CDR3 protein	CDR3 DNA
14	TRBD1	NA	TRBV29-1	TRBJ2-7	CSVSGTGSNYEQYF	TGCAGCGTTTCCGGGACAGGATCGAACTACGAGCAGTACTTC
15	NA	NA	TRBV19	TRBJ1-4	CASSIEAPTVRKLFF	TGTGCCAGTAGTATAGAGGCCCCGACAGTAAGGAAACTGTTTTTT
14	NA	NA	TRBV19	TRBJ1-1	CASRLTAMNTEAFF	TGTGCCAGTAGGTTGACAGCCATGAACACTGAAGCTTTCTTT
15	TRBD2	NA	TRBV12-5	TRBJ2-1	CASGAGLAPYNEQFF	TGTGCTAGTGGGGCGGGACTAGCGCCCTACAATGAGCAGTTCTTC
14	NA	NA	TRBV10-3	TRBJ2-3	CAISEDRVVDTQYF	TGTGCCATCAGTGAGGATCGGGTGGTAGATACGCAGTATTTT
15	TRBD1	NA	TRBV27	TRBJ2-5	CASSSPEGGEETQYF	TGTGCCAGCAGTTCACCTGAAGGGGGCGAAGAGACCCAGTACTTC
14	NA	NA	TRBV5-8	TRBJ1-5	CASSRSYSNQPQHF	TGTGCCAGCAGCCGGAGTTATAGCAATCAGCCCCAGCATTTT
16	TRBD2	NA	TRBV7-8	TRBJ2-3	CASRKLNSGSTDTQYF	TGTGCCAGCAGAAAGTTAAATAGCGGGAGCACAGATACGCAGTATTTT
16	NA	NA	TRBV6-6	TRBJ1-5	CASSRAGQNSNQPQHF	TGTGCCAGCAGCCGGGCGGGGCAGAATAGCAATCAGCCCCAGCATTTT
12	NA	NA	TRBV10-1	TRBJ2-1	CASSDGGNEQFF	TGCGCCAGCAGTGACGGGGGCAATGAGCAGTTCTTC
15	NA	NA	TRBV6-5	TRBJ1-3	CASSRGVSSGNTIYF	TGTGCCAGCAGTCGCGGTGTCAGCTCTGGAAACACCATATATTTT
14	TRBD1	many	TRBV5-1	TRBJ2-5	CASSLEQGAETQYF	TGCGCCAGCAGCTTAGAACAGGGGGCAGAGACCCAGTACTTC
12	NA	NA	TRBV7-2	TRBJ2-7	CASSPGGEEQYF	TGTGCCAGCAGCCCGGGTGGAGAAGAGCAGTACTTC
15	TRBD1	NA	TRBV7-9	TRBJ1-5	CASSLGTGNFQPQHF	TGTGCCAGCAGCTTAGGGACAGGGAATTTCCAGCCCCAGCATTTT
16	NA	NA	TRBV7-7	TRBJ2-2	CASSPHPITYTGELFF	TGTGCTAGCAGCCCGCACCCGATAACTTACACCGGGGAGCTGTTTTTT
13	NA	NA	TRBV11-3	TRBJ2-2	CASSFSNTGELFF	TGTGCCAGCAGCTTCTCTAACACCGGGGAGCTGTTTTTT
11	NA	NA	TRBV20-1	TRBJ1-3	CSATVGNTIYF	TGCAGTGCTACCGTGGGAAACACCATATATTTT
13	NA	NA	TRBV7-2	TRBJ1-2	CASSPSGAYGYTF	TGTGCCAGCAGCCCCAGTGGGGCGTATGGCTACACCTTC
11	NA	NA	TRBV29-1	TRBJ1-1	CSVQFSGRAFF	TGCAGCGTCCAATTTTCGGGGAGGGCTTTCTTT
17	TRBD1	NA	TRBV6-1	TRBJ1-6	CASNETGALTYNSPLHF	TGTGCCAGCAATGAGACAGGGGCACTTACATATAATTCACCCCTCCACTTT
13	NA	NA	TRBV7-7	TRBJ1-5	CASSLDRDQPQHF	TGTGCTAGCAGCTTGGACAGAGATCAGCCCCAGCATTTT
15	NA	NA	TRBV19	TRBJ2-3	CASSIDSRGTDTQYF	TGTGCCAGTAGTATAGATTCGCGAGGTACAGATACGCAGTATTTT
16	TRBD2	NA	TRBV6-2/TRBV6-3	TRBJ2-7	CASSYPSGRVSYEQYF	TGTGCCAGCAGTTACCCTAGCGGGAGGGTCTCCTACGAGCAGTACTTC
16	NA	NA	TRBV29-1	TRBJ2-1	CSVGISIVRSYNEQFF	TGCAGCGTTGGAATATCGATCGTGCGCTCCTACAATGAGCAGTTCTTC
15	TRBD1	NA	TRBV6-5	TRBJ1-2	CASSNRTGFNYGYTF	TGTGCCAGCAGTAACCGGACAGGGTTTAACTATGGCTACACCTTC
15	TRBD2	NA	TRBV5-1	TRBJ2-1	CASSLAGTSLNEQFF	TGCGCCAGCAGCTTAGCCGGGACTAGCCTCAATGAGCAGTTCTTC
12	NA	once	TRBV13	TRBJ2-2	CASSTSPGELFF	TGTGCCAGCAGTACTAGCCCCGGGGAGCTGTTTTTT
14	NA	NA	TRBV11-2	TRBJ1-2	CASSLMSVFDGYTF	TGTGCCAGCAGCTTAATGTCGGTATTCGATGGCTACACCTTC
14	NA	NA	TRBV5-6	TRBJ1-2	CARSRRGGNYGYTF	TGTGCCCGCAGCCGGCGGGGGGGTAACTATGGCTACACCTTC
14	NA	NA	TRBV2	TRBJ2-1	CASKDRYALNEQFF	TGTGCCAGCAAAGACAGGTACGCCCTAAATGAGCAGTTCTTC
16	TRBD1	NA	TRBV10-3	TRBJ1-2	CAISEGGGQGASGYTF	TGTGCCATCAGTGAGGGAGGTGGGCAGGGGGCAAGTGGCTACACCTTC
16	TRBD1	NA	TRBV19	TRBJ2-1	CASSIQWDRGFNEQFF	TGTGCCAGTAGTATTCAGTGGGACAGGGGTTTCAATGAGCAGTTCTTC
16	TRBD2	NA	TRBV20-1	TRBJ2-4	CSASTSAGSGRRIQYF	TGCAGTGCTAGTACCTCGGCGGGAAGCGGGAGACGCATTCAGTACTTC
14	NA	few	TRBV3-1/TRBV3-2	TRBJ2-5	CASSQDGGRETQYF	TGTGCCAGCAGCCAAGACGGGGGAAGGGAGACCCAGTACTTC
13	TRBD1	NA	TRBV7-2	TRBJ2-1	CASRGTGGWEQFF	TGTGCCAGCAGAGGGACAGGGGGATGGGAGCAGTTCTTC
13	TRBD1	NA	TRBV27	TRBJ1-6	CASSWTGGSPLHF	TGTGCCAGCAGTTGGACAGGGGGCTCACCCCTCCACTTT
13	NA	once	TRBV4-1	TRBJ2-5	CASSQALQETQYF	TGCGCCAGCAGCCAAGCCCTTCAAGAGACCCAGTACTTC
16	NA	NA	TRBV7-9	TRBJ2-1	CASSARLGAAYNEQFF	TGTGCCAGCAGCGCGCGATTGGGAGCAGCCTACAATGAGCAGTTCTTC
13	TRBD1	NA	TRBV15	TRBJ1-1	CATLRQGERVAFF	TGTGCCACCCTCCGACAGGGGGAACGGGTAGCTTTCTTT
14	NA	once	TRBV19	TRBJ2-7	CASSIAGAGYEQYF	TGTGCCAGTAGTATTGCGGGGGCTGGGTACGAGCAGTACTTC
16	TRBD1	NA	TRBV5-1	TRBJ2-1	CASSRTDAPQGSEQFF	TGCGCCAGCAGCCGAACTGACGCCCCACAGGGGTCCGAGCAGTTCTTC
13	NA	once	TRBV28	TRBJ1-1	CASSPLWNTEAFF	TGTGCCAGCAGCCCCTTATGGAACACTGAAGCTTTCTTT
17	NA	few	TRBV19	TRBJ2-1	CASIGLVGGQPNNEQFF	TGTGCCAGTATCGGGCTCGTGGGTGGACAGCCGAACAATGAGCAGTTCTTC
17	TRBD1	NA	TRBV5-5	TRBJ2-3	CASSLVGGQGITDTQYF	TGTGCCAGCAGCTTGGTTGGGGGACAGGGTATAACAGATACGCAGTATTTT
12	NA	NA	TRBV30	TRBJ2-7	CAWSWSSAEQYF	TGTGCCTGGAGTTGGTCTAGCGCCGAGCAGTACTTC
16	TRBD1	NA	TRBV6-4	TRBJ1-2	CASSFPGDRGSNGYTF	TGTGCCAGCAGTTTTCCGGGGGACAGGGGGTCAAATGGCTACACCTTC
18	TRBD2	NA	TRBV5-1	TRBJ2-1	CASSTKISLAGGGNEQFF	TGCGCCAGCAGCACTAAGATTTCCCTAGCGGGAGGTGGTAATGAGCAGTTCTTC